The 6 T cell receptor beta chains in this list originate from one sample, sequenced in a study of sequential checkpoint blockade in melanoma. This table comes from immunoSEQ multiplex PCR, and its TCRdb copy is limited to in-frame clones, with some not included. The data contain just over 15,000 clones, 65% to 80% of them singletons. Treatment denoted: randomized to nivolumab then ipilimumab (arm A) or the reverse (arm B). The sample consisted of CD8+ T cells sorted from blood (inferred from file names), taken from a patient given nivolumab and ipilimumab in sequence. The receptors originated from a human donor with melanoma.

The sample holds a few counts of this clone. This rearrangement joins TRBV5-4 to TRBJ2-1, with 11 nucleotides matching TRBD2. CDR1 and CDR2 (germline): SGHNT, YYREEE (reference sequence). V gave up 4 bases and J gave up 7 bases; unmatched junction bases: 10. This CDR3 has 16 amino acids. Here the CDR3 reads CASSQDASGGSNEQFF. CDR3 nucleotides: TGTGCCAGCAGCCAAGATGCTAGCGGGGGGTCAAATGAGCAGTTCTTC.

The chain links TRBV7-6 to TRBJ2-1; D might be TRBD2 (6 bases). V dropped 3 bases and J dropped 9 bases, with 9 bases sitting between them. Germline CDR1 and CDR2: SGHVS and FNYEAQ. This CDR3 contains 12 residues. In DNA form, the CDR3 reads TGTGCCAGCAGCTTCGGGGGACCTGAGCAGTTCTTC. It specifies CASSFGGPEQFF.

The chain combines TRBV6-4 with TRBJ2-7; 7 bases agree with TRBD1. The CDR3 is made up of 13 amino acids. The trim removed 7 bases at V and 6 bases at J, leaving 9 bases unmatched. Germline-derived CDR1 and CDR2 are MRHNA and SNTAGT. CDR3 region: CASITGEFGEQYF. In nucleotides, the CDR3 is TGTGCCAGCATAACAGGGGAATTCGGCGAGCAGTACTTC.

This clone appeared a single time. J is TRBJ2-1 and V is TRBV27; D gene ambiguous. CDR1 is MNHEY and CDR2 is SMNVEV in the germline V gene (reference sequence). The V end was cut by 0 bases, the J end by 7 bases, with 7 bases between. The CDR3 has 13 amino acids. CDR3 loop: CASSLSRRNEQFF. CDR3 nucleotide sequence: TGTGCCAGCAGTTTATCGCGGCGGAATGAGCAGTTCTTC.

The CDR3 nucleotides read TGTGCCAGCAGCTTAGCCAGCGGGGAGACCCAGTACTTC. It translates to CASSLASGETQYF. The chain combines TRBV7-2 with TRBJ2-5, with a weak D call TRBD2 (6 bases). The length of the CDR3 is 13 residues. Trimming cost V 0 bases and J 5 bases, with 7 bases left between them. Germline assignment: CDR1 SGHTA and CDR2 FQGNSA.

The J gene is TRBJ2-7, the V gene TRBV2; 10 bases map to TRBD1. Unmatched junction bases numbered 5, after V lost 1 base and J lost 2 bases. CDR1 is SNHLY and CDR2 is FYNNEI in the germline V gene. The CDR3 length is 16 residues. CDR3 nucleotide sequence: TGTGCCAGCAGTGAAGGACCGGGACAGGGGACCTACGAGCAGTACTTC. Residues: CASSEGPGQGTYEQYF. Using reference TRBV2 and TRBJ2-7 for the parts outside the CDR3, the full variable domain is EPEVTQTPSHQVTQMGQEVILRCVPISNHLYFYWYRQILGQKVEFLVSFYNNEISEKSEIFDDQFSVERPDGSNFTLKIRSTKLEDSAMYFCASSEGPGQGTYEQYFGPGTRLTVT.